Here is one T cell receptor (beta chain) with its context. In the authors' workflow: It was from reference gene primer amplification that nucleated cell counts were estimated. Sequencing was performed with immunoSEQ multiplex PCR; in TCRdb, only in-frame clones are kept and a portion is missing. V and J calls and clone size follow that table, whereas D and trimming were derived from the DNA. The table has 200,000 to 250,000 clones, 80% to 85% seen once. The source of the sample is a study of blood T cell repertoires in COVID-19. In the study overall: COVID-19 samples collected from the United States, Italy and Spain covered acute and convalescent phases. Sources were T cells, B-cell-depleted T cells, or PBMCs; the material itself was cDNA or gDNA.

Looked up from germline, CDR1 is MNHEY and CDR2 is SMNVEV (reference sequence). Unmatched junction bases numbered 8, after V lost 5 bases and J lost 10 bases. The CDR3 has 13 amino acids. The source of this sequence is a man younger than 40 with active or convalescent COVID-19. Input material: peripheral blood. V is TRBV27 and J is TRBJ2-7, with 10 bases fitting TRBD1. This CDR3 is CASSLLDRGRQYF. The CDR3 nucleotides are TGTGCCAGCAGTCTACTTGACAGGGGGCGTCAGTACTTC.